This T cell receptor (beta chain) stems from a study of Ad26.COV2.S vaccination and SARS-CoV-2 variants. Treatment of the sample: about 20 received Ad26.COV2.S at low or high dose, single or two shots; roughly five received placebo; per-sample allocation not given. The study sampled participants on day 63 after the first vaccine or placebo injection. Sequencing used immunoSEQ multiplex PCR; TCRdb keeps in-frame clones, though not all of them. The repertoire consists of about 440,000 clones, with around 85% occurring once and the leading ten covering roughly 13%. V shed 6 bases and J shed 8 bases, with 14 bases lying between them. CDR3 size: 13 residues. Germline V gene lookup returns CDR1 LNHDA and CDR2 SQIVND (reference sequence).

This receptor was taken from a person between 18 and 65 years old who received the Ad26.COV2.S COVID-19 vaccine or a placebo. V is TRBV19 and J is TRBJ1-5; D perhaps matches TRBD1 (6 bases). The sample here was peripheral blood, taken in a trial of Ad26.COV2.S vaccine versus placebo. The CDR3 protein is CASRTGFGEPQHF. For the CDR3, the DNA is TGTGCCAGTAGAACAGGGTTCGGGGAGCCCCAGCATTTT.